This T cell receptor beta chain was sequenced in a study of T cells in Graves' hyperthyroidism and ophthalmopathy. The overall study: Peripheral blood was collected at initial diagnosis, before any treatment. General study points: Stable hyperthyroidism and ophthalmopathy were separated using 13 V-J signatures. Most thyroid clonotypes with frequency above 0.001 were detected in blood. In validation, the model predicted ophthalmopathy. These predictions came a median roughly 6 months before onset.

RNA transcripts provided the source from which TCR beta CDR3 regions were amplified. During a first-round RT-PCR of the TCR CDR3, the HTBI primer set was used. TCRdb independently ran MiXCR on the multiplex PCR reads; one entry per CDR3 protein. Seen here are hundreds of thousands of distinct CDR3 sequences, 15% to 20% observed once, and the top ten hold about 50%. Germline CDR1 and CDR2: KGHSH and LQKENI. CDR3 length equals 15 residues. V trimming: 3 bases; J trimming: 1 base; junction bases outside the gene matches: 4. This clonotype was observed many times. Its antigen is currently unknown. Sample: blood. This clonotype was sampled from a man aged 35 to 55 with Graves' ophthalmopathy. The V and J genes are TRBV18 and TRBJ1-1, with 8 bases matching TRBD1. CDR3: CASSPRTGKNTEAFF. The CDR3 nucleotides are TGTGCCAGCTCACCTCGGACAGGGAAGAACACTGAAGCTTTCTTT. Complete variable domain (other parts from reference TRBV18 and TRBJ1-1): NAGVMQNPRHLVRRRGQEARLRCSPMKGHSHVYWYRQLPEEGLKFMVYLQKENIIDESGMPKERFSAEFPKEGPSILRIQQVVRGDSAAYFCASSPRTGKNTEAFFGQGTRLTVV.